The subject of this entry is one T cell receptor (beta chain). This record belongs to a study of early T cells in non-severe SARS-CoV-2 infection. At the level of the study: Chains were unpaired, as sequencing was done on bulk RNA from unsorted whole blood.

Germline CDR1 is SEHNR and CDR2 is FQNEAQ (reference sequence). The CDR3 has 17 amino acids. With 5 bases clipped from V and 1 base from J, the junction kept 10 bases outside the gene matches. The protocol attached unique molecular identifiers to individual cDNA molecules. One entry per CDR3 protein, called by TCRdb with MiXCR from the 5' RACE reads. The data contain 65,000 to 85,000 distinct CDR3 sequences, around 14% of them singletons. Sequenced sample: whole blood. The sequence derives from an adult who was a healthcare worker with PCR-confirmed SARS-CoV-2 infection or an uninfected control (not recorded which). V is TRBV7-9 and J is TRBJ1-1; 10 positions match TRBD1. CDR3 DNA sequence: TGTGCCAGCAGCCAACCGGACAGGGGGAGATCGAACACTGAAGCTTTCTTT. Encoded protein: CASSQPDRGRSNTEAFF. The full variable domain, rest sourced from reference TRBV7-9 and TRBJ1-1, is DTGVSQNPRHKITKRGQNVTFRCDPISEHNRLYWYRQTLGQGPEFLTYFQNEAQLEKSRLLSDRFSAERPKGSFSTLEIQRTEQGDSAMYLCASSQPDRGRSNTEAFFGQGTRLTVV.